These 24 T cell receptor beta chains came from one sample sequenced in a study of cytomegalovirus exposure and HLA in healthy donors. Researchers ran the PCR with 60 Vbeta and 13 Jbeta primers. Clones were read by immunoSEQ multiplex PCR, and TCRdb kept only the in-frame ones, dropping some. Recorded for this sample: 40,000 to 60,000 clones. The sample taken for sequencing was PBMCs. Source of these receptors: a male donor in good health and CMV-seropositive.

The chain joins TRBV2 to TRBJ1-6; D perhaps matches TRBD1 (5 bases). V lost 4 bases and J 4 bases, leaving 11 bases between the germline ends. The CDR3 consists of 15 residues. Germline V gene sequence: CDR1 SNHLY, CDR2 FYNNEI. CDR3 DNA sequence: TGTGCCAGCAGTGTGGACACGCTATATAATTCACCCCTCCACTTT. Its translation: CASSVDTLYNSPLHF.

This rearrangement joins TRBV6-5 to TRBJ2-7, with a weak D call TRBD2 (6 bases). The V gene's germline CDR1 is MNHEY and CDR2 SVGAGI. This CDR3 region has 14 residues. V was clipped by 0 bases and J by 7 bases, with 13 bases between them. CDR3 nucleotide sequence: TGTGCCAGCAGTTACTCTGAAGGGGCGGGGGAGCAGTACTTC. Translation gives CASSYSEGAGEQYF.

This chain links TRBV28 with TRBJ1-4, with 7 nucleotides matching TRBD1. The CDR3 length is 15 residues. Looked up from germline, CDR1 is MDHEN and CDR2 is SYDVKM. J gave up 4 bases and V 2 bases, and 4 bases lay outside the gene matches. The CDR3: CASSLGQVINEKLFF. CDR3 coding DNA: TGTGCCAGCAGTTTAGGACAGGTGATTAATGAAAAACTGTTTTTT.

This chain uses TRBV6-5 with TRBJ2-5; 7 nucleotides line up with TRBD2. The V gene end was trimmed by 0 bases and the J gene end by 4 bases; junction bases not matched to a gene: 5. Germline CDR1 reads MNHEY; CDR2 reads SVGAGI. This CDR3 contains 15 residues. The CDR3 nucleotides read TGTGCCAGCAGTTACTCCGGGACTACCCGAGAGACCCAGTACTTC. Residues: CASSYSGTTRETQYF.

The genes are TRBV5-1 and TRBJ2-3; 13 nucleotides agree with TRBD2. The length of the CDR3 is 17 residues. Germline V CDR1 and CDR2: SGHRS, YFSETQ. The V segment lost 0 bases and the J segment 1 base; nucleotides outside the gene matches: 2. Here the CDR3 reads CASSLGGLAGGTDTQYF. The CDR3 bases are TGCGCCAGCAGCTTGGGCGGACTAGCGGGGGGCACAGATACGCAGTATTTT.

The V and J genes are TRBV4-1 and TRBJ1-1; no definite D call. V shed 0 bases and J shed 1 base, with 6 bases lying between them. The CDR3 contains 14 residues. CDR1 is MGHRA and CDR2 is YSYEKL in the germline V gene. This CDR3 is CASSQDPWNTEAFF. The CDR3 DNA reads TGCGCCAGCAGCCAAGACCCCTGGAACACTGAAGCTTTCTTT.

This chain joins TRBV5-1 and TRBJ2-1, with TRBD2 matching over 7 bases. Germline V CDR1 and CDR2: SGHRS, YFSETQ. V shed 0 bases and J 4 bases; nucleotides not matched to a gene: 4. The CDR3 spans 15 residues. The CDR3 DNA reads TGCGCCAGCAGCTTGGTGGTAGCGGGTTACAATGAGCAGTTCTTC. Translation: CASSLVVAGYNEQFF. Together with reference TRBV5-1 and TRBJ2-1, the CDR3 gives the full variable domain: KAGVTQTPRYLIKTRGQQVTLSCSPISGHRSVSWYQQTPGQGLQFLFEYFSETQRNKGNFPGRFSGRQFSNSRSEMNVSTLELGDSALYLCASSLVVAGYNEQFFGPGTRLTVL.

The J gene is TRBJ2-1, the V gene TRBV27; 8 bases line up with TRBD2. Germline V gene data show CDR1 as MNHEY and CDR2 as SMNVEV (reference sequence). CDR3 length: 15 residues. V lost 4 bases and J lost 8; bases outside the gene matches: 10. The CDR3 coding sequence is TGTGCCAGCAGTTCGCGGGGGGCCCCTTGGGATGAGCAGTTCTTC. Translation gives CASSSRGAPWDEQFF.

The chain recombines TRBV6-5 with TRBJ2-1, with TRBD2 matching 11 bases. The V gene's germline CDR1 is MNHEY and CDR2 SVGAGI. With 5 bases clipped from V and 7 bases from J, the junction kept 7 bases outside the gene matches. The CDR3 is made up of 15 amino acids. CDR3 bases: TGTGCCAGCAGTATATTAGCGGGGGGGCCTAATGAGCAGTTCTTC. Its translation: CASSILAGGPNEQFF.

This chain uses TRBV7-9 with TRBJ2-7; 14 nucleotides line up with TRBD2. Germline lookup yields CDR1 SEHNR and CDR2 FQNEAQ (reference sequence). The CDR3 length is 16 residues. The trim removed 4 bases at V and 3 bases at J, leaving 5 bases unmatched. As DNA, the CDR3 is TGTGCCAGCAGCTGGACTAGCGGGGGGCCCTACTACGAGCAGTACTTC. Protein sequence: CASSWTSGGPYYEQYF.

The rearrangement links TRBV11-2 to TRBJ2-5; 10 bases agree with TRBD1. In germline, CDR1 is SGHAT, CDR2 FQNNGV. V was clipped by 5 bases and J by 5 bases; unmatched bases: 17. There are 18 residues in the CDR3. The DNA for the CDR3 is TGTGCCAGCAGCCCTAGGTTGACCGGGACAGGGGAGTGGGAGACCCAGTACTTC. The encoded protein is CASSPRLTGTGEWETQYF. The variable domain in full, with the rest retrieved from reference TRBV11-2 and TRBJ2-5, is EAGVAQSPRYKIIEKRQSVAFWCNPISGHATLYWYQQILGQGPKLLIQFQNNGVVDDSQLPKDRFSAERLKGVDSTLKIQPAKLEDSAVYLCASSPRLTGTGEWETQYFGPGTRLLVL.

V usage is TRBV11-2 and J usage is TRBJ1-2, with a weak D call TRBD1 (6 bases). The CDR3 has 15 residues. Trimming stripped 4 bases from V and 2 bases from J, with 14 bases between. Germline CDR1 reads SGHAT; CDR2 reads FQNNGV. The CDR3 DNA follows: TGTGCCAGCAGCTGGGGGGGCGCGACCAACTATGGCTACACCTTC. Amino acids: CASSWGGATNYGYTF.

The chain is built from TRBV4-3 and TRBJ2-1; a possible D gene is TRBD2 (6 bases). The CDR3 has 16 amino acids. V was trimmed by 3 bases and J by 8 bases, leaving 20 bases between them. Germline V CDR1 and CDR2: LGHNA, YSLEER. DNA for the CDR3: TGCGCCAGCAGCCATATCAGGCCAGGGAGGATTGATGAGCAGTTCTTC. Its translation: CASSHIRPGRIDEQFF.

The genes are TRBV30 and TRBJ1-1, with TRBD1 identical over 9 bases. This CDR3 comprises 12 residues. Germline V gene data show CDR1 as GTSNPN and CDR2 as SVGIG (reference sequence). The V and J ends lost 8 bases and 2 bases, in that order; junction bases with no gene match: 3. This chain's CDR3 is CATGGINTEAFF. Here the CDR3 DNA reads TGTGCCACAGGGGGCATAAACACTGAAGCTTTCTTT.

This chain links TRBV7-9 with TRBJ2-4, with 7 bases aligning to TRBD1. Germline V gene data show CDR1 as SEHNR and CDR2 as FQNEAQ (reference sequence). Unmatched junction bases numbered 4, after V lost 4 bases and J lost 1 base. The CDR3 sequence is 15 residues long. CDR3 DNA: TGTGCCAGCAGCTCACCGACAGGGGCCAAAAACATTCAGTACTTC. Translation: CASSSPTGAKNIQYF.

This chain uses TRBV2 with TRBJ1-1; 7 bases map to TRBD1. The trim removed 6 bases at V and 0 bases at J, leaving 4 bases unmatched. The CDR3 covers 14 residues. The germline gives CDR1 SNHLY, CDR2 FYNNEI. CDR3: CASRSDRMNTEAFF. The DNA of the CDR3 is TGTGCCAGCAGGTCGGACAGGATGAACACTGAAGCTTTCTTT. Together with reference TRBV2 and TRBJ1-1, the CDR3 gives the full variable domain: EPEVTQTPSHQVTQMGQEVILRCVPISNHLYFYWYRQILGQKVEFLVSFYNNEISEKSEIFDDQFSVERPDGSNFTLKIRSTKLEDSAMYFCASRSDRMNTEAFFGQGTRLTVV.

This chain joins TRBV6-6 and TRBJ1-4; TRBD1 might be the D (5 bases). The V end lost 8 bases, the J end lost 4 bases, and 5 bases lay between the germline ends. The CDR3 totals 11 residues. Germline lookup yields CDR1 MNHNY and CDR2 SVGAGI (reference sequence). As DNA, the CDR3 is TGTGCCAGCGGACATAATGAAAAACTGTTTTTT. This translates into CASGHNEKLFF.

The chain has TRBV29-1 and TRBJ2-7, with D tentatively TRBD2 (6 bases). This CDR3 has 13 amino acids. Germline loops: CDR1 SQVTM, CDR2 ANQGSEA. Trimming pared 4 bases from V and 4 bases from J, leaving 14 bases between. CDR3 loop: CSVGGVAAYEQYF. CDR3 sequence (DNA): TGCAGCGTTGGGGGGGTGGCGGCATACGAGCAGTACTTC.

The rearrangement joins TRBV28 to TRBJ2-5; the match to TRBD1 covers 8 bases. This CDR3 has 13 residues. Germline V gene data show CDR1 as MDHEN and CDR2 as SYDVKM. For the CDR3, the DNA is TGTGCTACTTACGGACAGGGAAAAGAGACCCAGTACTTC. This codes for CATYGQGKETQYF.

The J gene is TRBJ2-7, the V gene TRBV5-1; 7 nucleotides agree with TRBD1. This CDR3 spans 16 amino acids. The germline gives CDR1 SGHRS, CDR2 YFSETQ. Trimming at V came to 4 bases and at J to 4 bases, leaving 14 bases not matched to a gene. In nucleotides, the CDR3 is TGCGCCAGCAGCAGCTCCACCGACAGGGAGTGGTACGAGCAGTACTTC. Translating gives CASSSSTDREWYEQYF.

This chain links TRBV5-4 with TRBJ2-7, with TRBD1 as a possible D gene (6 bases). The CDR3 has 14 residues. V was pared by 1 base and J by 2 bases, with 10 bases between. Per the germline V gene, CDR1 is SGHNT and CDR2 is YYREEE (reference sequence). The CDR3 spells CASSLLGQPYEQYF. The CDR3 DNA reads as TGTGCCAGCAGCTTGCTAGGACAGCCCTACGAGCAGTACTTC.

The chain carries TRBV5-1 and TRBJ2-5; 8 bases fit TRBD2. The CDR3 runs to 17 residues. CDR1 is SGHRS, CDR2 YFSETQ, per germline. Trimming took 0 bases from V and 5 from J; bases not matched to a gene: 12. CDR3 loop: CASSLVVARGAGETQYF. In DNA, the CDR3 is TGCGCCAGCAGCTTGGTGGTGGCGCGGGGGGCCGGGGAGACCCAGTACTTC.

The chain is built from TRBV4-2 and TRBJ2-1, with 11 bases that match TRBD2. J gave up 3 bases and V 4 bases, and 11 bases lay outside the gene matches. Germline V gene data show CDR1 as LGHNA and CDR2 as YNFKEQ. The CDR3 consists of 18 residues. The CDR3 sequence: CASSPNSGLAGYYNEQFF. The CDR3 coding sequence is TGTGCCAGCAGCCCCAACTCCGGACTAGCGGGCTACTACAATGAGCAGTTCTTC.

The chain recombines TRBV7-9 with TRBJ1-1, with no clear D. The germline CDR1 and CDR2 sequences are SEHNR and FQNEAQ (reference sequence). CDR3 length equals 14 residues. Trimming left V 5 bases short and J 0 bases short, with 10 bases between. For the CDR3, the DNA is TGTGCCAGCAGCCGCGACGGGATGAACACTGAAGCTTTCTTT. Residues: CASSRDGMNTEAFF. Looking up the rest from reference TRBV7-9 and TRBJ1-1 gives the full variable domain: DTGVSQNPRHKITKRGQNVTFRCDPISEHNRLYWYRQTLGQGPEFLTYFQNEAQLEKSRLLSDRFSAERPKGSFSTLEIQRTEQGDSAMYLCASSRDGMNTEAFFGQGTRLTVV.